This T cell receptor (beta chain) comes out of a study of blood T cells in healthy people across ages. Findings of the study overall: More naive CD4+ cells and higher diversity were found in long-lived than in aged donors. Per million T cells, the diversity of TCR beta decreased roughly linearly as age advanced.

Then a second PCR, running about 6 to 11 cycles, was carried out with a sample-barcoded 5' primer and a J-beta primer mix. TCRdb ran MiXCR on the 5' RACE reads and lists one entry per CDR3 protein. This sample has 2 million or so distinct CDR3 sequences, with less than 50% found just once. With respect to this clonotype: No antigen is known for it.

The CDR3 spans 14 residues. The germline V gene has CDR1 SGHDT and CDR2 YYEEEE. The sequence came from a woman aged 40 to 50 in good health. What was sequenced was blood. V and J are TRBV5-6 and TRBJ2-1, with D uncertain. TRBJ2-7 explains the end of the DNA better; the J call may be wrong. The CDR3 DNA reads TGTGCCAGCAGCTTGGCCCTTCTAGAGGATGAGCAGTACTTC. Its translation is CASSLALLEDEQYF.